The rows below give T cell receptor beta chains drawn from one sample of a study of T cells after yellow fever vaccination. TCRdb reanalysed the 5' RACE reads using MiXCR and keeps one entry per CDR3 protein. The sample records under 550,000 distinct CDR3 sequences, about a fifth being singletons. Source: PBMCs, taken more than 20 days after the first yellow fever vaccination. These receptor sequences come from a man younger than 30 who received the YFV17D yellow fever vaccine. Both conserved end residues are part of each CDR3. The order of the fields is J gene, D gene, V gene, clone size, CDR3 length, CDR3 protein, CDR3 DNA. The D gene is left open where the match is weak. Not every row has a clone size; where given, it reads once, few, many or a size class.

>TRBJ1-4|TRBD1|TRBV7-8|-|15
CASSATGTGGEKLFF
TGTGCCAGCAGCGCGACCGGGACAGGCGGTGAAAAACTGTTTTTT
>TRBJ2-6|-|TRBV4-2|once|16
CASSSMESVGANVLTF
TGTGCCAGTTCCAGTATGGAATCAGTTGGGGCCAACGTCCTGACTTTC
>TRBJ2-5|-|TRBV10-3|-|13
CAISGVKEETQYF
TGTGCCATCAGTGGGGTCAAGGAAGAGACCCAGTACTTC
>TRBJ2-4|-|TRBV12-3/TRBV12-4|-|15
CASSSGEPAKNIQYF
TGTGCCAGCAGTTCCGGGGAGCCGGCCAAAAACATTCAGTACTTC
>TRBJ2-5|TRBD2|TRBV27|-|17
CASSSLAGGPIQETQYF
TGTGCCAGCAGTTCCCTAGCGGGGGGGCCGATCCAAGAGACCCAGTACTTC
>TRBJ2-1|-|TRBV13|few|19
CASSFYRVAERHPYNEQFF
TGTGCCAGCAGCTTTTACCGGGTTGCAGAGAGGCATCCGTACAATGAGCAGTTCTTC
>TRBJ2-1|-|TRBV4-3|few|16
CASSQDSLLRDNEQFF
TGCGCCAGCAGCCAAGATTCCCTTCTAAGGGACAATGAGCAGTTCTTC
>TRBJ2-2|TRBD1|TRBV7-7|few|16
CASSFPGGVNTGELFF
TGTGCTAGCAGCTTTCCAGGGGGAGTAAACACCGGGGAGCTGTTTTTT
>TRBJ2-3|TRBD2|TRBV7-8|-|18
CASSLTSGGLLSTDTQYF
TGTGCCAGCAGCTTGACTAGCGGGGGACTACTTAGCACAGATACGCAGTATTTT
>TRBJ2-6|-|TRBV4-3|-|17
CASSQRLVSSGANVLTF
TGCGCCAGCAGCCAAAGGCTCGTAAGCTCTGGGGCCAACGTCCTGACTTTC
>TRBJ1-1|-|TRBV7-8|few|14
CASSAGTANTEAFF
TGTGCCAGCAGCGCCGGGACGGCGAACACTGAAGCTTTCTTT
>TRBJ1-4|TRBD1|TRBV18|-|15
CASSPPTGEGEKLFF
TGTGCCAGCTCACCTCCGACAGGGGAGGGCGAAAAACTGTTTTTT
>TRBJ2-1|TRBD2|TRBV6-2/TRBV6-3|-|16
CASRRLGGGPYNEQFF
TGTGCCAGCAGGCGGTTGGGCGGGGGACCCTACAATGAGCAGTTCTTC
>TRBJ1-5|-|TRBV5-1|few|18
CASSPGPTQRHSNQPQHF
TGCGCCAGCAGTCCCGGACCCACTCAGAGGCATAGCAATCAGCCCCAGCATTTT
>TRBJ2-3|TRBD2|TRBV5-1|-|18
CASSLVVSGGPSTDTQYF
TGCGCCAGCAGCTTGGTGGTTAGCGGGGGCCCTAGCACAGATACGCAGTATTTT
>TRBJ1-5|-|TRBV6-1|once|13
CASRRTENRPQHF
TGTGCCAGCAGAAGGACCGAGAATCGGCCCCAGCATTTT
>TRBJ2-2|-|TRBV12-3/TRBV12-4|few|11
CASRHRGELFF
TGTGCCAGCAGGCACAGGGGGGAGCTGTTTTTT
>TRBJ2-1|-|TRBV15|few|12
CATSRVGDEQFF
TGTGCCACCAGCAGAGTCGGGGATGAGCAGTTCTTC
>TRBJ2-1|TRBD1|TRBV11-1|many|14
CASSLEQGMLEQFF
TGTGCCAGCAGCTTGGAACAGGGGATGTTAGAGCAGTTCTTC
>TRBJ2-7|-|TRBV6-2/TRBV6-3|few|13
CASSYKRAYEQYF
TGTGCCAGCAGTTACAAGAGGGCCTACGAGCAGTACTTC
>TRBJ2-5|-|TRBV12-3/TRBV12-4|-|13
CASMKAGAETQYF
TGTGCCAGCATGAAGGCGGGGGCCGAGACCCAGTACTTC
>TRBJ1-2|TRBD1|TRBV7-9|-|13
CASSGEGAYGYTF
TGTGCCAGCAGTGGGGAGGGGGCCTATGGCTACACCTTC
>TRBJ1-1|TRBD1|TRBV5-4|-|13
CASSPDRAREAFF
TGTGCCAGCAGCCCCGACAGGGCGAGAGAAGCTTTCTTT
>TRBJ2-1|-|TRBV9|-|17
CASSVGAPQSSYNEQFF
TGTGCCAGCAGCGTAGGGGCACCCCAGAGCTCCTACAATGAGCAGTTCTTC
>TRBJ2-1|TRBD1|TRBV12-3/TRBV12-4|many|16
CASAGQGASSYNEQFF
TGTGCCAGCGCGGGACAGGGGGCGAGCTCCTACAATGAGCAGTTCTTC
>TRBJ2-5|TRBD1|TRBV7-2|-|18
CASSLAPPQGAIRETQYF
TGTGCCAGCAGCTTAGCGCCCCCCCAGGGGGCAATTCGTGAGACCCAGTACTTC
>TRBJ2-3|-|TRBV12-3/TRBV12-4|many|12
CASSLITDTQYF
TGTGCCAGCAGTTTGATCACAGATACGCAGTATTTT
>TRBJ2-7|-|TRBV5-5|once|14
CASSSTGDNYEQYF
TGTGCCAGCAGCTCGACAGGAGACAACTACGAGCAGTACTTC
>TRBJ2-2|TRBD2|TRBV5-6|few|17
CASLPEIRAGYTGELFF
TGTGCCAGCCTCCCTGAAATCCGAGCGGGGTACACCGGGGAGCTGTTTTTT
>TRBJ2-1|-|TRBV6-6|few|13
CASKEGPYNEQFF
TGTGCCAGCAAGGAGGGGCCCTACAATGAGCAGTTCTTC
>TRBJ1-1|TRBD1|TRBV6-1|few|15
CASSEQGARGTEAFF
TGTGCCAGCAGTGAACAGGGGGCGCGGGGCACTGAAGCTTTCTTT
>TRBJ2-5|-|TRBV6-6|-|13
CASAIQGQETQYF
TGTGCCAGCGCCATACAGGGCCAAGAGACCCAGTACTTC
>TRBJ2-1|TRBD2|TRBV2|few|12
CASSRDYSEQFF
TGTGCCAGCAGCCGGGACTACAGTGAGCAGTTCTTC
>TRBJ1-2|-|TRBV28|-|15
CASSSPGNRVRGYTF
TGTGCCAGCAGCTCCCCAGGGAATCGGGTTAGAGGCTACACCTTC
>TRBJ2-4|TRBD1|TRBV5-1|few|14
CASSSGQGGDIQYF
TGCGCCAGCAGCTCGGGACAGGGGGGCGACATTCAGTACTTC
>TRBJ2-1|TRBD2|TRBV5-1|many|15
CASSLVSGGLNEQFF
TGCGCCAGCAGCTTGGTTAGCGGGGGCCTAAATGAGCAGTTCTTC
>TRBJ1-6|-|TRBV20-1|few|17
CSARALAGRVDNSPLHF
TGCAGTGCTAGAGCTCTCGCTGGCAGGGTAGATAATTCACCCCTCCACTTT
>TRBJ2-7|TRBD1|TRBV5-1|few|13
CASSYGTGDEQYF
TGCGCCAGCAGCTACGGGACAGGGGACGAGCAGTACTTC
>TRBJ1-4|-|TRBV29-1|-|10
CSVESEKLFF
TGCAGCGTTGAGTCAGAAAAACTGTTTTTT
>TRBJ2-7|-|TRBV7-3|few|16
CASSLIPGLGSYEQYF
TGTGCCAGCAGCTTGATACCGGGACTGGGATCTTACGAGCAGTACTTC
>TRBJ2-7|-|TRBV7-8|-|15
CASSLGGKVPYEQYF
TGTGCCAGCAGCTTAGGGGGGAAAGTCCCCTACGAGCAGTACTTC
>TRBJ1-2|TRBD1|TRBV6-5|-|14
CASSNRGPNYGYTF
TGTGCCAGCAGTAACAGGGGCCCTAACTATGGCTACACCTTC
>TRBJ2-4|TRBD2|TRBV2|many|13
CASRGGAKNIQYF
TGTGCCAGCCGGGGGGGTGCCAAAAACATTCAGTACTTC
>TRBJ2-3|-|TRBV6-4|few|16
CASSARRGGRTDTQYF
TGTGCCAGCAGTGCCCGCAGAGGCGGGCGCACAGATACGCAGTATTTT
>TRBJ2-3|TRBD2|TRBV6-1|many|15
CASRTLAGGPDTQYF
TGTGCCAGCAGGACCCTAGCGGGGGGTCCAGATACGCAGTATTTT
>TRBJ2-1|-|TRBV24-1|-|15
CATSAGQLGHNEQFF
TGTGCCACCAGTGCCGGCCAGCTTGGCCACAATGAGCAGTTCTTC
>TRBJ2-4|TRBD2|TRBV7-2|few|14
CASSLLGLAHTQYF
TGTGCCAGCAGCTTACTGGGACTAGCCCACACTCAGTACTTC
>TRBJ2-1|TRBD1|TRBV12-3/TRBV12-4|few|17
CASSLGQGPYSYNEQFF
TGTGCCAGCAGTTTGGGACAGGGCCCCTACTCCTACAATGAGCAGTTCTTC
>TRBJ1-5|-|TRBV19|-|13
CASSIEGYQPQHF
TGTGCCAGTAGTATAGAGGGATATCAGCCCCAGCATTTT
>TRBJ2-5|-|TRBV12-3/TRBV12-4|-|14
CASGPLHLQETQYF
TGTGCCAGCGGACCTTTACACTTACAAGAGACCCAGTACTTC
>TRBJ2-7|-|TRBV9|few|12
CASSARGYEQYF
TGTGCCAGCAGCGCCAGGGGTTACGAGCAGTACTTC
>TRBJ1-4|-|TRBV5-1|many|14
CASSLWTRNEKLFF
TGCGCCAGCAGCTTATGGACAAGAAATGAAAAACTGTTTTTT
>TRBJ2-5|-|TRBV20-1|few|13
CSVITGIQETQYF
TGCAGTGTCATAACAGGGATCCAAGAGACCCAGTACTTC
>TRBJ2-7|TRBD1|TRBV6-1|-|14
CASSRGRGLYEQYF
TGTGCCAGCAGCCGCGGCAGGGGGCTTTACGAGCAGTACTTC
>TRBJ2-3|-|TRBV5-1|-|13
CASSSGEGDTQYF
TGCGCCAGCAGCTCCGGTGAGGGCGATACGCAGTATTTT
>TRBJ1-1|TRBD1|TRBV25-1|few|15
CASSAGGPVSGEAFF
TGTGCCAGCAGTGCAGGGGGTCCGGTGTCGGGTGAAGCTTTCTTT
>TRBJ2-3|-|TRBV15|-|14
CATSRVASSDTQYF
TGTGCCACCAGCAGAGTCGCCAGCTCAGATACGCAGTATTTT
>TRBJ2-7|-|TRBV11-2|few|12
CASSGGLYEQYF
TGTGCCAGCAGCGGGGGCCTTTACGAGCAGTACTTC
>TRBJ1-1|TRBD1|TRBV4-1|-|16
CASSPTGAPVGTEAFF
TGCGCCAGCAGCCCGACAGGGGCCCCCGTGGGCACTGAAGCTTTCTTT
>TRBJ2-1|TRBD2|TRBV9|few|15
CASSASGGPINEQFF
TGTGCCAGCAGCGCGTCGGGGGGGCCTATTAATGAGCAGTTCTTC